This T cell receptor beta chain is drawn from a study of blood T cell repertoires in COVID-19 (TCRdb year 2020). For context, the study as a whole: Samples covering the acute and convalescent phases of COVID-19 were provided by collaborators in the United States, Italy and Spain. The material from the prospective study consisted of cDNA or gDNA derived from T cells, B-cell-depleted T cells, or PBMCs. Deeply sampled blood TCRbeta repertoires from subjects exposed to, actively infected with, or recovered from COVID-19 were included in the dataset. The repertoires were released in a freely available public database meant as a resource for research on the immune response to SARS-CoV-2. The samples were drawn from the first 160 participants of the ongoing ImmuneRACE study and from 1,200 or so subjects provided by 6 global collaborators. Nearly every sample came with metadata listing a de-identified subject ID, COVID-19 status, age in years and sex. Where available, HLA class I and class II types were taken from metadata supplied by the sample provider and were not determined by assay-based typing. Results the study describes overall, beyond this receptor: How much clinical and demographic metadata was included differed by source and by participant, and the metadata was provided uncurated.

TCRbeta CDR3 regions were amplified from genomic DNA using the immunoSEQ Assay, a bias-controlled multiplex PCR. The authors processed their data as follows. Within the assay, amplification of reference gene primers was used to estimate how many nucleated cells each sample contained. Sequence reads were collapsed and filtered to measure the absolute abundance of every unique TCRbeta CDR3 rearrangement. For each sample, productive Simpson clonality was calculated by taking the square root of Simpson's diversity index across productive rearrangements. The source is immuneACCESS, and TCRdb retained only in-frame sequences with V and J called. Part of the clones is not carried over; for the studies checked, unresolved V genes explain less than half of this, and the remainder is unexplained. V and J calls and clone size come straight from that table; D and trimming were deduced from the DNA. The sample records roughly 220,000 clones, about 81% of which are singletons. The ten largest account for roughly 8% of the sample.

In this sample, this clone turned up a few times. Which antigen it targets is not known. No much larger clonotype is one base removed from it; base qualities were not supplied. One collaborating source in Seattle enrolled patients while the patients were actively infected and followed the patients over time throughout the course of disease. Collaborating institutions collected whole blood in K2EDTA tubes following their own protocols. For TCRbeta analysis, collaborators shipped samples as frozen whole blood, isolated PBMCs, or DNA extracted from either of those sample types. The CDR3 runs 11 residues from the cysteine to the phenylalanine. The read is trimmed to its CDR3 DNA, 33 bases read in frame from base 1. V sheds 8 bases and J sheds 10 bases, leaving 9 bases between their ends. Based on the germline V gene, the CDR1 and CDR2 sequences are MDHEN and SYDVKM.

The rearranged segments are TRBV28 and TRBJ1-6, with TRBD1 perhaps the D gene, on 5 matching bases. Sequencing input: peripheral blood. This sequence originates from a woman of 80 years or more with COVID-19, enrolled during active disease. The CDR3 region reads CASQGVSPLHF. Here is the DNA: TGTGCCAGCCAAGGGGTCTCACCCCTCCACTTT.